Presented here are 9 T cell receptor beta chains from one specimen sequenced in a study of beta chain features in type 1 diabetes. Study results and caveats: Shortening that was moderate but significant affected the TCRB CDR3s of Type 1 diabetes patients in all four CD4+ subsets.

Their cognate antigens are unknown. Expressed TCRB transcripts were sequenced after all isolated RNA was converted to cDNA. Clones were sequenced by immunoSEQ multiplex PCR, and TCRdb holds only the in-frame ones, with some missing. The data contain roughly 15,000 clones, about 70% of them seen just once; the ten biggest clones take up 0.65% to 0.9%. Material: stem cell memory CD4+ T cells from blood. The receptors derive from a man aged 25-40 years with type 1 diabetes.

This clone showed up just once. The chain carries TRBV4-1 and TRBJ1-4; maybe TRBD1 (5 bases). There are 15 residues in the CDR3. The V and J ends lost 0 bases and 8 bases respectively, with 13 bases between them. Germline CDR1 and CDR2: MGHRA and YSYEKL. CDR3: CASSQESQGHEKLFF. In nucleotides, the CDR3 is TGCGCCAGCAGCCAAGAATCCCAGGGTCACGAAAAACTGTTTTTT.

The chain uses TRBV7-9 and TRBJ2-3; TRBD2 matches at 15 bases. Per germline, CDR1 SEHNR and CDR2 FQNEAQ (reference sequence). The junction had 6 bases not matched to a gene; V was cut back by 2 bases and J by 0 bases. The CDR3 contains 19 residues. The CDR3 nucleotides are TGTGCCAGCAGCTTATCCCCGGGACTAGCGGGGGGAAGCACAGATACGCAGTATTTT. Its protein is CASSLSPGLAGGSTDTQYF.

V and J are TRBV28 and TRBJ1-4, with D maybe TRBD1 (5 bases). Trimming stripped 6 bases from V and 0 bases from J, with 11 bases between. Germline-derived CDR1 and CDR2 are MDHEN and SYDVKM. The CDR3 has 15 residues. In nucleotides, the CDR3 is TGTGCCAGCAGCTTCGGAGGGGCAACTAATGAAAAACTGTTTTTT. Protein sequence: CASSFGGATNEKLFF. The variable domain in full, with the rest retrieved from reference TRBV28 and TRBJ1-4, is DVKVTQSSRYLVKRTGEKVFLECVQDMDHENMFWYRQDPGLGLRLIYFSYDVKMKEKGDIPEGYSVSREKKERFSLILESASTNQTSMYLCASSFGGATNEKLFFGSGTQLSVL.

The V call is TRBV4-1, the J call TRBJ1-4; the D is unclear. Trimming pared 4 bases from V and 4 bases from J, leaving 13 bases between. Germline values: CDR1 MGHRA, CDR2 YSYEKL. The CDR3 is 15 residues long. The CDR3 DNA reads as TGCGCCAGCAGCCTCAGAGGCAGCTTTAATGAAAAACTGTTTTTT. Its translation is CASSLRGSFNEKLFF.

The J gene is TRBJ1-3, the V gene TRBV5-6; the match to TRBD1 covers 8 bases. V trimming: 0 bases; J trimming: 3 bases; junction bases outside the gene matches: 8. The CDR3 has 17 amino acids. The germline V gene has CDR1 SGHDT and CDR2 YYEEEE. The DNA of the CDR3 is TGTGCCAGCAGCTTGGGGGCCCTGGACAGGGATGGAAACACCATATATTTT. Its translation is CASSLGALDRDGNTIYF.

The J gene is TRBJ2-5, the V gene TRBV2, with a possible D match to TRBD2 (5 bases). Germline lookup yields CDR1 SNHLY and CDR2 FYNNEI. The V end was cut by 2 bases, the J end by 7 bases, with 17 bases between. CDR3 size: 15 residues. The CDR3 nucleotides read TGTGCCAGCAGTGAAAACGATGCTGGGAGTGGGACCCAGTACTTC. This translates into CASSENDAGSGTQYF.

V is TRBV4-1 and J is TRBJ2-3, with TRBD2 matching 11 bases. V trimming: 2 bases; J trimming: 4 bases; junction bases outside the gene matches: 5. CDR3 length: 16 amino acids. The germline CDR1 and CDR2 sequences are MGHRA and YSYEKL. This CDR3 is CASSQLGLAVADTQYF. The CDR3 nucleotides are TGCGCCAGCAGCCAATTGGGACTAGCGGTCGCAGATACGCAGTATTTT.

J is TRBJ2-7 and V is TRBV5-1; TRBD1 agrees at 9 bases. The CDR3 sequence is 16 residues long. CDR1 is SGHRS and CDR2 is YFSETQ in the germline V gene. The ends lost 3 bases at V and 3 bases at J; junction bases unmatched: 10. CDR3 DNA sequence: TGCGCCAGCAGCTGGACATTGCCGGGACAGGGCTACGAGCAGTACTTC. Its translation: CASSWTLPGQGYEQYF.

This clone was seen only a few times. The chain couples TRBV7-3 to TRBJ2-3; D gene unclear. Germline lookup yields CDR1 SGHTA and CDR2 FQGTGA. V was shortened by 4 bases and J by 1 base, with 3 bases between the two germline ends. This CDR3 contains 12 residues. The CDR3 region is CASSSGTDTQYF. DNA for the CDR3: TGTGCCAGCAGCTCAGGCACAGATACGCAGTATTTT.